These 7 T cell receptor beta chains were sequenced from one sample in a study of CD8+CD57+ T cells in acquired aplastic anemia. Selection for sequencing was limited to patients who had shown CD8+CD57+ cell expansion by flow cytometry. CDR3 and TCR beta VDJ profiling relied on a genomic DNA template. MiXCR was run by TCRdb on the reads, yielding one entry per CDR3 protein. Of 450,000 to 550,000 distinct CDR3 sequences listed, approximately 32% are singletons. Sequencing was carried out using sorted CD4+, CD8+, or CD8+CD57+ T cells (not recorded which) from PBMCs. The source is a human donor with aplastic anemia.

This clonotype was seen repeatedly, ten times or more. This chain uses TRBV19 with TRBJ2-7, with 11 bases aligning to TRBD1. V lost 1 base to trimming and J lost 2 bases; unmatched junction nucleotides: 10. Germline CDR1 and CDR2: LNHDA and SQIVND (reference sequence). This CDR3 contains 18 residues. CDR3 sequence reads: CASSIGRTGGGSAYEQYF. As DNA, the CDR3 is TGTGCCAGTAGTATAGGGAGGACAGGGGGCGGATCGGCCTACGAGCAGTACTTC. Full variable domain (remainder filled in from reference TRBV19 and TRBJ2-7): DGGITQSPKYLFRKEGQNVTLSCEQNLNHDAMYWYRQDPGQGLRLIYYSQIVNDFQKGDIAEGYSVSREKKESFPLTVTSAQKNPTAFYLCASSIGRTGGGSAYEQYFGPGTRLTVT.

This chain joins TRBV6-1 and TRBJ2-5; D gene ambiguous. Per the germline V gene, CDR1 is MNHNS and CDR2 is SASEGT. V shed 8 bases and J shed 1 base, with 8 bases lying between them. The CDR3 is 12 amino acids. The chain's CDR3 is CASADSQETQYF. In DNA, the CDR3 is TGTGCCAGCGCTGACTCCCAAGAGACCCAGTACTTC.

This clonotype was observed a few times. This chain connects TRBV20-1 to TRBJ2-1; unclear D gene. The CDR3 length is 12 residues. V was trimmed by 3 bases and J by 4 bases, leaving 7 bases between them. Germline-derived CDR1 and CDR2 are DFQATT and SNEGSKA (reference sequence). This chain's CDR3 is CSARPGYNEQFF. The DNA of the CDR3 is TGCAGTGCTAGGCCCGGATACAATGAGCAGTTCTTC.

As concerns this clonotype: One end of the junction fails to match germline, which may point to a read error. The rearrangement joins TRBV7-2 to TRBJ2-7, with D uncertain. This CDR3 contains 11 residues. The germline gives CDR1 SGHTA, CDR2 FQGNSA. The CDR3 DNA sequence: TGTGCCAGCAGCTTGGAGTACGAGCAGCACTTC. It translates to CASSLEYEQHF.

In the case of this clonotype: A much bigger clone sits one base away, suggesting this may be a read error. The chain employs TRBV19 and TRBJ1-2; 9 nucleotides align to TRBD1. This CDR3 has 15 amino acids. Germline V gene lookup returns CDR1 LNHDA and CDR2 SQIVND (reference sequence). The CDR3 DNA reads as TGTGCCAGTAGTATGACAGGGGGGATGTGGAAAGGCTACGCCTTC. This encodes CASSMTGGMWKGYAF.

The chain recombines TRBV7-9 with TRBJ1-2, with 7 bases identical to TRBD1. J lost 3 bases, V lost 2 bases, and 6 bases had no gene match. The CDR3 totals 15 residues. Germline V lookup: CDR1 SEHNR, CDR2 FQNEAQ (reference sequence). The CDR3 region is CASSLQGVRDYGYTF. The CDR3 region has the DNA TGTGCCAGCAGCTTACAGGGGGTAAGGGACTATGGCTACACCTTC.

This chain joins TRBV2 and TRBJ1-2; possibly TRBD1 for D (6 bases). The germline V and J ends were trimmed by 4 bases and 7 bases, with 10 bases remaining between them. CDR1 is SNHLY and CDR2 is FYNNEI in the germline V gene. The CDR3 covers 12 residues. CDR3 protein: CASSVRGSGYTF. CDR3 sequence (DNA): TGTGCCAGCAGTGTAAGGGGGAGTGGCTACACCTTC. The variable domain in full, completed from reference TRBV2 and TRBJ1-2, reads EPEVTQTPSHQVTQMGQEVILRCVPISNHLYFYWYRQILGQKVEFLVSFYNNEISEKSEIFDDQFSVERPDGSNFTLKIRSTKLEDSAMYFCASSVRGSGYTFGSGTRLTVV.